This TCR beta chain was profiled in a study of beta chain features in type 1 diabetes. Regarding the study as a whole: Over-representation of high TCR-expressing cells was a possible consequence of cDNA sequencing. Researchers report that Type 1 diabetes patients had moderately but significantly shorter TCRB CDR3s across all four CD4+ subsets.

This CDR3 comprises 14 residues. V was cut by 0 bases and J by 3 bases, with 6 bases left in between. CDR1 is SGHDT, CDR2 YYEEEE, per germline. Each of the sorted populations had a purity greater than 98%. This clone was counted a few times. Its antigen is as yet unknown. As every portion of the isolated RNA was reverse transcribed, the sequencing read expressed TCRB transcripts. Mean read depth for naive, central memory and regulatory T cell samples was several million reads. Only in-frame clones appear in the TCRdb table, and some are missing; sequencing was by immunoSEQ multiplex PCR. In the table there are some 330,000 clones, 9.5% to 11% of which are singletons.

Sequencing input: naive CD4+ T cells from blood. This sequence was found in a woman under 40 in good health. The chain carries TRBV5-6 and TRBJ2-2, with D hard to call. DNA of the CDR3: TGTGCCAGCAGCTTGGTCCCCTACACCGGGGAGCTGTTTTTT. Translated, it gives CASSLVPYTGELFF.